The clone carrying this T cell receptor beta chain showed up many times. No antigen is known for it. The PBMCs were taken from under 12 ml of fresh peripheral blood. Researchers took RNA transcripts and amplified the TCR beta CDR3 regions from them. First-round RT-PCR with HTBI primers amplified the TCR CDR3 region. One entry per CDR3 protein results from TCRdb running MiXCR on the multiplex PCR reads. The table shows fewer than 650,000 distinct CDR3 sequences, with about 14% occurring only once. These data originate in a study of T cells in Graves' hyperthyroidism and ophthalmopathy. Study-level findings and limits: Ophthalmopathy, which appeared later, was predicted by the model a median roughly 6.5 months before onset. Most expanded thyroid clonotypes above 0.001 also appeared in blood. A 13 V-J model separated ophthalmopathy from stable hyperthyroidism.

The CDR3 is made up of 13 amino acids. Losses at the gene ends were 7 bases for V and 11 bases for J; bases not matched to a gene: 11. Sequenced sample: blood. J is TRBJ1-1 and V is TRBV12-3 or TRBV12-4; 9 bases align to TRBD1. This receptor was obtained from a woman under 40 with Graves' hyperthyroidism that later progressed to Graves' ophthalmopathy. The CDR3 is CASIPGQGIGAFF. The CDR3, as DNA: TGTGCCAGCATTCCAGGACAGGGGATTGGCGCTTTCTTT.